One T cell receptor (beta chain) is described in this entry. The sample comes from a study of CD8+ T cells in alopecia areata. Following RNA extraction, reverse transcription yielded cDNA that acted as the sequencing template. Assay: immunoSEQ multiplex PCR; the TCRdb copy retains only in-frame clones and omits some. Among about 70,000 clones listed, roughly 44% were seen once. The germline CDR1 and CDR2 sequences are MNHEY and SMNVEV (reference sequence). This CDR3 comprises 13 residues. Trimming stripped 0 bases from V and 5 bases from J, with 8 bases between. The V call is TRBV27, the J call TRBJ2-7; D is unresolved. The clonotype comes from a human donor with alopecia areata. The material was CD8+ T cells sorted from blood, obtained at week 0. The chain's CDR3 is CASSLSGPHEQYF. In DNA, the CDR3 is TGTGCCAGCAGTTTATCCGGGCCCCACGAGCAGTACTTC.